A single sample gave rise to the 13 T cell receptor beta chains below, sequenced in a study of human thymus T cells. Sequencing used immunoSEQ multiplex PCR; TCRdb keeps in-frame clones, though not all of them. The profile shows some 40,000 clones, approximately 93% of them singletons. The sample was blood. The receptors shown here come from a boy under three years old with a congenital heart defect but otherwise immunologically healthy.

The rearrangement joins TRBV6-5 to TRBJ2-7, with 9 bases matching TRBD1. The germline CDR1 and CDR2 sequences are MNHEY and SVGAGI. The CDR3 totals 15 residues. Trimming cost V 6 bases and J 1 base; bases outside gene matches: 7. The CDR3 DNA reads TGTGCCAGCAGGCCCGGGACAGGGAGATCCTACGAGCAGTACTTC. Protein sequence: CASRPGTGRSYEQYF.

This clone appeared once. The chain links TRBV7-3 to TRBJ2-2; D uncertain. The length of the CDR3 is 12 residues. Trimming stripped 4 bases from V and 6 bases from J, with 6 bases between. Germline CDR1 SGHTA, CDR2 FQGTGA. The CDR3 sequence: CASSSSPGELFF. The DNA for the CDR3 is TGTGCCAGCAGCTCATCTCCCGGGGAGCTGTTTTTT.

V usage is TRBV9 and J usage is TRBJ1-5, with 8 bases aligning to TRBD1. This CDR3 is built from 14 residues. V gave up 0 bases and J gave up 7 bases; unmatched junction bases: 3. The germline V gene has CDR1 SGDLS and CDR2 YYNGEE. This chain's CDR3 is CASSVEPGGQPQHF. The CDR3 DNA reads TGTGCCAGCAGCGTAGAGCCAGGGGGCCAGCCCCAGCATTTT.

The sample holds a few counts of this clone. The rearrangement links TRBV7-2 to TRBJ1-2, with D perhaps TRBD1 (6 bases). Germline V gene data show CDR1 as SGHTA and CDR2 as FQGNSA. V lost 2 bases to trimming and J lost 2 bases, with 12 bases between them. The CDR3 contains 15 residues. As DNA, the CDR3 is TGTGCCAGCAGCTTATTTGGGCAGGGGAACTATGGCTACACCTTC. It codes for CASSLFGQGNYGYTF.

The chain recombines TRBV4-3 with TRBJ1-1; D is possibly TRBD1 (5 bases). From germline, CDR1 is LGHNA and CDR2 YSLEER. The CDR3 extends over 16 amino acids. V lost 3 bases to trimming and J lost 1 base, with 15 bases between them. The CDR3 nucleotides are TGCGCCAGCAGCCAGGCGGACAAAGTGGGGAACACTGAAGCTTTCTTT. Translation: CASSQADKVGNTEAFF.

The chain recombines TRBV27 with TRBJ2-7; 11 nucleotides align to TRBD1. The CDR3 is made up of 15 amino acids. Per the germline V gene, CDR1 is MNHEY and CDR2 is SMNVEV (reference sequence). The junction had 7 bases not matched to a gene; V was cut back by 7 bases and J by 2 bases. The CDR3 here is CASTIRGQGAYEQYF. DNA of the CDR3: TGTGCCAGCACTATTAGGGGACAGGGGGCCTACGAGCAGTACTTC.

This chain links TRBV5-1 with TRBJ2-7; tentatively, D is TRBD1 or TRBD2 (5 bases each). Germline assignment: CDR1 SGHRS and CDR2 YFSETQ. V was clipped by 0 bases and J by 4 bases, with 11 bases between them. The length of the CDR3 is 14 residues. CDR3 loop: CASSLAGTRYEQYF. As DNA, the CDR3 is TGCGCCAGCAGCTTGGCCGGGACCCGGTACGAGCAGTACTTC. The whole variable domain, filled in from reference TRBV5-1 and TRBJ2-7, reads KAGVTQTPRYLIKTRGQQVTLSCSPISGHRSVSWYQQTPGQGLQFLFEYFSETQRNKGNFPGRFSGRQFSNSRSEMNVSTLELGDSALYLCASSLAGTRYEQYFGPGTRLTVT.

The V and J genes are TRBV28 and TRBJ1-5; D might be TRBD1 (6 bases). V was trimmed by 7 bases and J by 4 bases, leaving 11 bases between them. Germline V gene sequence: CDR1 MDHEN, CDR2 SYDVKM. The CDR3 sequence is 13 residues long. This chain's CDR3 is CASNTGWNQPQHF. CDR3 in DNA: TGTGCCAGCAACACAGGGTGGAATCAGCCCCAGCATTTT.

The V and J genes are TRBV5-4 and TRBJ1-3, with no clear D. V gave up 2 bases and J gave up 1 base, with 7 bases separating them. The CDR3 has 14 amino acids. CDR1 SGHNT and CDR2 YYREEE come from the germline V gene (reference sequence). The CDR3 nucleotides read TGTGCCAGCAGCTTCCCCGGATCTGGAAACACCATATATTTT. Encoded protein: CASSFPGSGNTIYF.

The chain has TRBV5-1 and TRBJ2-3, with TRBD2 identical over 11 bases. Germline CDR1 is SGHRS and CDR2 is YFSETQ. V gave up 4 bases and J gave up 8 bases; unmatched junction bases: 6. The CDR3 is 14 amino acids. Here the CDR3 DNA reads TGCGCCAGCAGCGATAGCGGGGGGGCGGGTACGCAGTATTTT. Amino acid sequence: CASSDSGGAGTQYF.

This clone was observed once. The chain couples TRBV4-2 to TRBJ1-3, with D perhaps TRBD1 (6 bases). This CDR3 has 15 amino acids. Trimming shortened V by 6 bases and J by 0 bases, and 12 bases separated the two germline ends. Per the germline V gene, CDR1 is LGHNA and CDR2 is YNFKEQ. CDR3 amino acids: CASRPGTNSGNTIYF. CDR3 bases: TGTGCCAGCAGACCCGGGACAAACTCTGGAAACACCATATATTTT.

This chain joins TRBV5-1 and TRBJ2-2; 8 bases align to TRBD2. J gave up 5 bases and V 4 bases, and 7 bases lay outside the gene matches. The CDR3 is 15 residues long. Germline V gives CDR1 SGHRS, CDR2 YFSETQ. The CDR3 bases are TGCGCCAGCAGCCAGCGGGGGCAGGGGACCGGGGAGCTGTTTTTT. Protein: CASSQRGQGTGELFF.

This chain links TRBV15 with TRBJ2-4; 7 bases align to TRBD1. The CDR3 totals 17 residues. Trimming at V came to 5 bases and at J to 0 bases, leaving 10 bases not matched to a gene. Per germline, CDR1 LNHNV and CDR2 YYDKDF (reference sequence). The CDR3 protein is CATSPTGLPLAKNIQYF. Here the CDR3 DNA reads TGTGCCACCAGCCCGACAGGGCTACCGCTAGCCAAAAACATTCAGTACTTC.